The rows below give T cell receptor beta chains drawn from one sample of a study of post-analysis software for immune sequencing data. TCRdb independently ran MiXCR on the PCR reads; one entry per CDR3 protein. The table lists about 430,000 distinct CDR3 sequences, over 30% of them singletons. Sequencing input: blood. These receptors were taken from a girl between 2 and 10 years old with multiple sclerosis. The CDR3 runs from the conserved cysteine through the conserved F or W.

v_call | cdr3_aa
TRBV7-2 | CASSAQLAGGMDEQFF
TRBV29-1 | CSVVTGPYGYTF
TRBV6-5 | CASSYEKGQGYPNSYGQYF
TRBV6-2/TRBV6-3 | CASRLVVPDEQFF
TRBV29-1 | CSVPSPGGIQETQYF
TRBV7-2 | CASSLESSGRSYEQYF
TRBV4-3 | CASSQTGGRAFYNEQFF
TRBV20-1 | CSARTGSGFYGYTF
TRBV12-3/TRBV12-4 | CASSPNRGLSYEQYF
TRBV20-1 | CSAEGQANEKLFF
TRBV12-3/TRBV12-4 | CASSLVGGNTEAFF
TRBV5-1 | CASSGGQGGHNEQFF
TRBV12-3/TRBV12-4 | CASSLRGDLYNEQFF
TRBV7-2 | CASSPEPYYEQYF
TRBV7-7 | CASSFLAGGEETQYF
TRBV29-1 | CSVELGGSGDEQFF
TRBV7-2 | CASNARQTRRLEQYF
TRBV27 | CASIRTSGSYEQYF
TRBV10-3 | CAIRRDREETQYF
TRBV28 | CAGSLQGVPSFYEQYF
TRBV28 | CASSLPKPLYEQYF
TRBV5-1 | CASSPTDNYGYTF
TRBV29-1 | CSVEDSGVEQYF
TRBV10-3 | CAIRRELRSLTDTQYF
TRBV6-5 | CASRLTSGSYEQYF